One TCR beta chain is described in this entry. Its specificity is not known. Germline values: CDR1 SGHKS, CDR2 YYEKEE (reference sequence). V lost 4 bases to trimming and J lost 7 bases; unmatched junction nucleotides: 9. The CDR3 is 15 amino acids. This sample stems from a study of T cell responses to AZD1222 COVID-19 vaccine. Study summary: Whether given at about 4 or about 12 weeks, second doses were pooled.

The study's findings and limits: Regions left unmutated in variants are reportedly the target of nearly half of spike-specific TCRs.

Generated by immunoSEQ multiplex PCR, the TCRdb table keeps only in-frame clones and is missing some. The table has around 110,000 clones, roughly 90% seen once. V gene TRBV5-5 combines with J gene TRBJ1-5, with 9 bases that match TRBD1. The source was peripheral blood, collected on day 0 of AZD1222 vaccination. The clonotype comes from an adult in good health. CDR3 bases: TGTGCCAGCAGCATGCATGGACAGGGGAACCAGCCCCAGCATTTT. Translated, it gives CASSMHGQGNQPQHF.